Listed here are 10 T cell receptor beta chains from one sample, sequenced in a study of blood T cells in healthy people across ages. A second PCR of 7 to 11 cycles used a sample-barcoded 5' primer and a J-beta primer mix. TCRdb itself ran the 5' RACE reads through MiXCR, one entry per CDR3 protein. The sample consists of around 1,000,000 distinct CDR3 sequences, approximately 26% of them appearing once. The sample was also reused in another study, on T cells of mothers and their children.

The specimen sequenced was blood. Receptor source: a girl aged 2 to 10 in good health.

The chain joins TRBV28 to TRBJ2-1; TRBD1 or TRBD2 may be the D gene (5 bases each). V lost 5 bases and J 0 bases, leaving 14 bases between the germline ends. In germline, CDR1 is MDHEN, CDR2 SYDVKM. This CDR3 has 16 amino acids. CDR3: CASSLSGPISYNEQFF. CDR3 nucleotides: TGTGCCAGCAGTCTCTCGGGGCCTATCTCCTACAATGAGCAGTTCTTC.

This clonotype was recorded once. The chain couples TRBV28 to TRBJ2-3, with 15 bases lining up with TRBD2. The CDR3 length is 18 residues. The V gene end was trimmed by 8 bases and the J gene end by 1 base; junction bases not matched to a gene: 10. Germline values: CDR1 MDHEN, CDR2 SYDVKM. CDR3 DNA: TGTGCCAGCTCGTCTAGGACTAGCGGGAGGGCGGGCACAGATACGCAGTATTTT. Protein: CASSSRTSGRAGTDTQYF. Based on the CDR3 plus reference TRBV28 and TRBJ2-3, the full variable domain is DVKVTQSSRYLVKRTGEKVFLECVQDMDHENMFWYRQDPGLGLRLIYFSYDVKMKEKGDIPEGYSVSREKKERFSLILESASTNQTSMYLCASSSRTSGRAGTDTQYFGPGTRLTVL.

J is TRBJ2-1 and V is TRBV15; 9 positions match TRBD2. TRBJ2-7 explains the end of the DNA better; the J call may be wrong. This CDR3 is built from 17 residues. Germline V CDR1 and CDR2: LNHNV, YYDKDF (reference sequence). CDR3 residues: CATSRDLPAGGSYEQYF. CDR3 nucleotide sequence: TGTGCCACCAGCAGAGATCTCCCAGCGGGAGGTTCCTACGAGCAGTACTTC.

This clonotype was observed a few times. A much larger clone differs from this one at a single base, so this may be a read error. This chain joins TRBV6-5 and TRBJ2-7; 8 bases are a match to TRBD1. Losses at the gene ends were 5 bases for V and 6 bases for J; bases not matched to a gene: 6. CDR3 size: 13 residues. Germline assignment: CDR1 MNHEY and CDR2 SVGAGI. CDR3 in amino acids: CASSPRTGIEQYF. The CDR3 bases are TGTGCCAGCAGTCCACGGACAGGGATCGAGCAGTACTTC.

This clonotype was observed a few times. This chain uses TRBV2 with TRBJ1-5, with 9 positions matching TRBD1. This CDR3 is 15 amino acids long. J was trimmed by 7 bases and V by 0 bases; bases with no gene match: 4. In germline, CDR1 is SNHLY, CDR2 FYNNEI. CDR3 DNA sequence: TGTGCCAGCAGTGAAGCGGGACAGGGTACACAGCCCCAGCATTTT. It encodes CASSEAGQGTQPQHF.

This chain connects TRBV29-1 to TRBJ2-1; D unclear. With the DNA end fitting TRBJ2-7 better, the J assignment may be wrong. The CDR3 has 13 residues. Germline CDR1 and CDR2: SQVTM and ANQGSEA. CDR3 sequence: CSVEIGSSYEQYF. The CDR3 DNA sequence: TGCAGCGTTGAAATAGGTAGCTCCTACGAGCAGTACTTC.

This clonotype was counted a few times. This chain uses TRBV9 with TRBJ2-7; D might be TRBD1 (6 bases). The CDR3 totals 13 residues. V lost 2 bases and J 3 bases, leaving 9 bases between the germline ends. CDR1 SGDLS and CDR2 YYNGEE come from the germline V gene. The DNA of the CDR3 is TGTGCCAGCAGCGTGGGGGCTAACTACGAGCAGTACTTC. Its translation: CASSVGANYEQYF.

Only a few counts were recorded for this clonotype. The rearrangement links TRBV15 to TRBJ1-2, with a weak D call TRBD1 (6 bases). Germline lookup yields CDR1 LNHNV and CDR2 YYDKDF (reference sequence). V was pared by 6 bases and J by 4 bases, with 6 bases between. The CDR3 consists of 11 residues. The CDR3 nucleotides read TGTGCCACCAGGGACAGCTATGGCTACACCTTC. As protein: CATRDSYGYTF.

In this sample, this clonotype turned up many times. The CDR3 is CASSPTDTQYF. Written as DNA, the CDR3 is TGTGCCAGCAGCCCTACAGATACGCAGTATTTT. V gene TRBV18 combines with J gene TRBJ2-3; D not resolved. The CDR3 extends over 11 amino acids. V was trimmed by 8 bases and J by 3 bases, leaving 6 bases between them. From germline, CDR1 is KGHSH and CDR2 LQKENI.

V usage is TRBV12-3 or TRBV12-4 and J usage is TRBJ2-7; D is unclear. TRBJ2-1 matches the DNA end more closely, so the J call is doubtful. The CDR3 runs 14 residues. CDR3 nucleotides: TGTGCCAGCAGTTTAGTCCCCACGCCTGATGAGCAGTTCTTC. The encoded protein is CASSLVPTPDEQFF.